The rows below give T cell receptor beta chains drawn from one sample of a study of vaccination and CD4 T cells after COVID-19. TCRdb processed the PCR reads anew with MiXCR; each CDR3 protein has one entry. The table has 12,000 or so distinct CDR3 sequences, 40% to 65% seen once. For these TCRs, the target antigens are not known. The sequenced sample was CD4+ T cells from blood, cultured in vitro. These receptors were taken from a human donor who had recovered from COVID-19. Both conserved end residues are part of each CDR3. A D gene is named only where the DNA matches it firmly. Only part of the rows carry a size: once, few, many, or a class if the clone is expanded.

size,V,D,J,DNA,CDR3
few,TRBV10-1,TRBD1,TRBJ1-2,TGCGCCAGCAGTTCCGGGACAGGGGCTCCGGACTATGGCTACACCTTC,CASSSGTGAPDYGYTF
-,TRBV20-1,-,TRBJ1-5,TGCAGTGCTAGTCGCCCTACTGCATACAGGGTGGGGGTATTTTGGAGCAATCAGCCCCAGCATTTT,CSASRPTAYRVGVFWSNQPQHF
-,TRBV2,-,TRBJ1-2,TGTGCCAGCAGTCCACGACAGCCTAACTATGGCTACACCTTC,CASSPRQPNYGYTF
few,TRBV30,-,TRBJ1-5,TGTGCCTGGAGGCAGGGTTATAGCAATCAGCCCCAGCATTTT,CAWRQGYSNQPQHF
-,TRBV24-1,-,TRBJ2-3,TGTGCCACCAGTGATGCCACTACCGGGACTTTTACCACAGATACGCAGTATTTT,CATSDATTGTFTTDTQYF
-,TRBV21-1,-,TRBJ1-2,TGTGCCAGCAGCCCACCCCCCAGACAGGGTAACTATGGCTACACCTTC,CASSPPPRQGNYGYTF
-,TRBV2,-,TRBJ2-7,TGTGCCAGCAGTGGGGGCAGCCTTGCCTACGAGCAGTACTTC,CASSGGSLAYEQYF
-,TRBV29-1,-,TRBJ2-5,TGCAGCGTCGATGGAGGGGGGCAGGAGACCCAGTACTTC,CSVDGGGQETQYF
-,TRBV7-8,TRBD1,TRBJ1-2,TGTGCCAGCAGCTACGGACAGGGGAGACGCTACACCTTC,CASSYGQGRRYTF
-,TRBV6-2/TRBV6-3,-,TRBJ1-1,TGTGCCAGCAGATGGAGTGACACTGAAGCTTTCTTT,CASRWSDTEAFF
-,TRBV11-2,-,TRBJ2-3,TGTGCCAGCAGCTTAGACAGATACACAGATACGCAGTATTTT,CASSLDRYTDTQYF
-,TRBV30,-,TRBJ2-7,TGTGCCTGGAGAGAGACAGACTACGAGCAGTACTTC,CAWRETDYEQYF
-,TRBV20-1,-,TRBJ1-2,TGCAGTGCTAGCGGCGGGGTACGTGGGCCGGAGGGGGGCTACACCTTC,CSASGGVRGPEGGYTF
-,TRBV20-1,-,TRBJ2-7,TGCAGTGCTACACTATATCTCCGGTCCCACGAGCAGTACTTC,CSATLYLRSHEQYF
few,TRBV6-1,-,TRBJ2-5,TGTGCCAGCAGCAGCATAGTTTTGGAGACCCAGTACTTC,CASSSIVLETQYF
-,TRBV4-2,-,TRBJ2-7,TGTGCCAGCAGCCAAGAGTACAGCGAGCCCTCCTACGAGCAGTACTTC,CASSQEYSEPSYEQYF
-,TRBV5-1,-,TRBJ1-1,TGCGCCAGCAGCTTGGGAGGGGGGTTGAACACTGAAGCTTTCTTT,CASSLGGGLNTEAFF
few,TRBV11-2,-,TRBJ2-1,TGTGCCAGCAGCTTAGTTCCCGGCTACAATGAGCAGTTCTTC,CASSLVPGYNEQFF
-,TRBV20-1,-,TRBJ2-1,TGCAGTGCGCTAAGCTCAAGCTCCTACAATGAGCAGTTCTTC,CSALSSSSYNEQFF
-,TRBV3-1,TRBD2,TRBJ2-5,TGTGCCAGCAGCTATAGCGGGGGAAGGGGAGAGACCCAGTACTTC,CASSYSGGRGETQYF
-,TRBV6-1,-,TRBJ2-5,TGTGCCAGCAGTGCGGTGTCGGAGACCCAGTACTTC,CASSAVSETQYF
-,TRBV6-1,-,TRBJ1-2,TGTGCTTCAAAGAAGATGGGGACTGGCAATCGCTATGGCTACACCTTC,CASKKMGTGNRYGYTF
few,TRBV2,-,TRBJ2-5,TGTGCCAGCAGTGAAGGGATAGAGACCCAGTACTTC,CASSEGIETQYF
-,TRBV5-6,-,TRBJ2-5,TGTGCCAGCAGCTTGGGCCGGACCCGGGGTCGCCAAGAGACCCAGTACTTC,CASSLGRTRGRQETQYF
-,TRBV2,-,TRBJ2-2,TGTGCCAGCACCGGGACCGGGGGCGGGGAGCTGTTTTTT,CASTGTGGGELFF
few,TRBV20-1,-,TRBJ2-2,TGCAGTGCTATGGACAGCCGTTCTTACACCGGGGAGCTGTTTTTT,CSAMDSRSYTGELFF
-,TRBV6-5,-,TRBJ1-5,TGTGCCAGCAGTTTCACAGGGTCTCAGCCCCAGCATTTT,CASSFTGSQPQHF
medium-sized,TRBV7-9,-,TRBJ1-2,TGTGCCAGCAGCCCCTGGGAGGTCCCTAACTATGGCTACACCTTC,CASSPWEVPNYGYTF
few,TRBV12-3/TRBV12-4,-,TRBJ1-5,TGTGCCAGCAGTTTCCGGACAAGCTCGGCCCAGCATTTT,CASSFRTSSAQHF